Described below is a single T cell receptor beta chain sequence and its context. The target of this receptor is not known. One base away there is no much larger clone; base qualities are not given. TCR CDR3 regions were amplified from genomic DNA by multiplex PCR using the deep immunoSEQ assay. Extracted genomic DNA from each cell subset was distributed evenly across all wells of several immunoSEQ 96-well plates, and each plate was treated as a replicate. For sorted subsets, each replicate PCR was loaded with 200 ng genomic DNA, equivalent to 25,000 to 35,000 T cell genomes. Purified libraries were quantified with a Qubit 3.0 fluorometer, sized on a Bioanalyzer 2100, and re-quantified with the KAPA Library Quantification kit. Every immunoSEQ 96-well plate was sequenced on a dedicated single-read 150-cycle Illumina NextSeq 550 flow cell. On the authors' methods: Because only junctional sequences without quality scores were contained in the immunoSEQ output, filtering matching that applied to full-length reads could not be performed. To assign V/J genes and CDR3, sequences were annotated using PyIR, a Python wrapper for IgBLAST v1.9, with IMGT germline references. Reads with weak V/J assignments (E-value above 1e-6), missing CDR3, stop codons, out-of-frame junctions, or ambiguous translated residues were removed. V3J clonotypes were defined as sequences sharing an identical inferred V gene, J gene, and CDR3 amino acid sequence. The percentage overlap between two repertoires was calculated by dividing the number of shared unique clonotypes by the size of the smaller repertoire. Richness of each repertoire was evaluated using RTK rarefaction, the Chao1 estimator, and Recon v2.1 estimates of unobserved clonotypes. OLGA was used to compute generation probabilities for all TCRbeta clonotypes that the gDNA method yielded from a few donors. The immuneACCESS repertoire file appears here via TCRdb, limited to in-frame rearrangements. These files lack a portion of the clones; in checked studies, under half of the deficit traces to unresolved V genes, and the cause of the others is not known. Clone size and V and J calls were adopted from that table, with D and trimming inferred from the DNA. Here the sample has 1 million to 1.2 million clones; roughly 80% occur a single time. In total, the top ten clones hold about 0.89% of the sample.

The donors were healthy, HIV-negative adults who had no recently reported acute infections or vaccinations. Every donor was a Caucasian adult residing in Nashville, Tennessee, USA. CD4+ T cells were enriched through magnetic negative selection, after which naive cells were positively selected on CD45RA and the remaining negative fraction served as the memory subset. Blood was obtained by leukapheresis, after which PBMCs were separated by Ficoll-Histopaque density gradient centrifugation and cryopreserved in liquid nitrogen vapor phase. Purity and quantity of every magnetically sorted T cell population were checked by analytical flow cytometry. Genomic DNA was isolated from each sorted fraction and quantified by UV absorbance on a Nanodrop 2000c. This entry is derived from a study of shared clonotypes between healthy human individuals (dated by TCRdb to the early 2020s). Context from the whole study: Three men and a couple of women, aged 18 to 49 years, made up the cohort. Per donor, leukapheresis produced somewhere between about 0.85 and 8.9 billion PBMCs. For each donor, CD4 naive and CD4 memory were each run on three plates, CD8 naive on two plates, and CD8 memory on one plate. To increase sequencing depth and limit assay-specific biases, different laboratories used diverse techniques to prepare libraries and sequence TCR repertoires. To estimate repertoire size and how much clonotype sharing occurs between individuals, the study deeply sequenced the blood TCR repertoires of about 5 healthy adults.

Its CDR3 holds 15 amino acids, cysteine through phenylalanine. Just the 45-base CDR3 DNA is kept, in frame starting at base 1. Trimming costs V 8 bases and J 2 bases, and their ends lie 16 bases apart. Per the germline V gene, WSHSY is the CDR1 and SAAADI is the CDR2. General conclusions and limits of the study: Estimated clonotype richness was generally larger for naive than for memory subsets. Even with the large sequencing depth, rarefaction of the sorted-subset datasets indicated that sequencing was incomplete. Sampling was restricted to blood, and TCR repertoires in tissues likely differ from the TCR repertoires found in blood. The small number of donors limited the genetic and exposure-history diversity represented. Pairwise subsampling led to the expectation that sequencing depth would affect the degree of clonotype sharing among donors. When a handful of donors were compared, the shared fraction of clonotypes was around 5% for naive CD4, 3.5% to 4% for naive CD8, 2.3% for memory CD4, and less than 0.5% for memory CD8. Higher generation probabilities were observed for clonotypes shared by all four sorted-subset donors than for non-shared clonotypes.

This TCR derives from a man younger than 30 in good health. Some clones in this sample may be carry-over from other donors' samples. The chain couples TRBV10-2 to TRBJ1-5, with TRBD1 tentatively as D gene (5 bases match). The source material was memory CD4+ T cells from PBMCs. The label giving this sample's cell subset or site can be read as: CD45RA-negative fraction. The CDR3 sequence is CASAKGRAGNQPQHF. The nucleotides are TGCGCCAGCGCCAAGGGCAGGGCTGGCAATCAGCCCCAGCATTTT.